The entry below describes one T cell receptor (beta chain). Produced via immunoSEQ multiplex PCR; TCRdb's table is partial and in-frame only. The data hold around 60,000 clones, with 65% to 85% observed a single time. These data are taken from a study of OX40 agonist ivuxolimab in advanced cancers. Looking at the study overall: Aged roughly 23 to 90 with a mean of roughly 63 years, they were 82.7% male. Two cutaneous melanoma patients and one hepatocellular carcinoma patient, three in all, had partial responses.

This CDR3 has 15 residues. Per germline, CDR1 SGHRS and CDR2 YFSETQ. Unmatched junction bases numbered 7, after V lost 4 bases and J lost 6 bases. This specimen was CD4+ or CD8+ T cells sorted from blood, taken in a trial of the OX40 agonist ivuxolimab. The chain is built from TRBV5-1 and TRBJ2-1; 10 nucleotides match TRBD2. This receptor was identified in an adult with an advanced solid tumor such as melanoma, head and neck, liver or kidney cancer. The CDR3 coding sequence is TGCGCCAGCAGCAGGCTAGCGGGAGAAGGCAATGAGCAGTTCTTC. This translates into CASSRLAGEGNEQFF. The entire variable domain, with the rest obtained from reference TRBV5-1 and TRBJ2-1, is as follows: KAGVTQTPRYLIKTRGQQVTLSCSPISGHRSVSWYQQTPGQGLQFLFEYFSETQRNKGNFPGRFSGRQFSNSRSEMNVSTLELGDSALYLCASSRLAGEGNEQFFGPGTRLTVL.